Below are 30 T cell receptor beta chains sequenced from a single sample in a study of cytomegalovirus exposure and HLA in healthy donors. It was with 60 Vbeta and 13 Jbeta primers that the PCR ran. This table comes from immunoSEQ multiplex PCR, and its TCRdb copy is limited to in-frame clones, with some not included. The table lists 150,000 to 250,000 clones, approximately 85% of them singletons. The specimen was PBMCs. The receptors derive from a woman aged 45 to 65 in good health and CMV-seropositive.

The genes are TRBV6-6 and TRBJ2-2; D possibly corresponds to TRBD2 (5 bases). The CDR3 totals 15 residues. From germline, CDR1 is MNHNY and CDR2 SVGAGI (reference sequence). V lost 4 bases and J 6 bases, leaving 15 bases between the germline ends. The CDR3 loop reads CASSSHSGIPGELFF. The CDR3, as DNA: TGTGCCAGCAGTTCCCACTCGGGGATTCCCGGGGAGCTGTTTTTT.

As DNA, the CDR3 is TGTGCCAGCAGCCAAGGATCCAGGGGGGACTATGGCTACACCTTC. This sequence encodes CASSQGSRGDYGYTF. The V gene is TRBV14, the J gene TRBJ1-2, with 7 positions matching TRBD1. Losses at the gene ends were 1 base for V and 3 bases for J; bases not matched to a gene: 5. The germline V gene encodes CDR1 SGHDN and CDR2 FVKESK. The CDR3 has 15 amino acids.

This chain joins TRBV6-1 and TRBJ2-1; 11 nucleotides line up with TRBD2. With V trimmed by 6 bases and J by 6 bases, 7 bases remained unmatched. Germline loops: CDR1 MNHNS, CDR2 SASEGT. This CDR3 comprises 15 residues. The CDR3, as DNA: TGTGCCAGCAGCGTTACTAGCGGGAGTTTCAATGAGCAGTTCTTC. Amino acid sequence: CASSVTSGSFNEQFF.

The CDR3 reads CASSLWDLQETQYF. CDR3 DNA sequence: TGCGCCAGCAGCTTGTGGGACTTACAAGAGACCCAGTACTTC. This sequence joins TRBV5-1 and TRBJ2-5; tentatively, D is TRBD2 (6 bases). Trimming cost V 1 base and J 2 bases, with 9 bases left between them. Germline assignment: CDR1 SGHRS and CDR2 YFSETQ. CDR3 length: 14 residues.

The rearrangement links TRBV19 to TRBJ2-1, with D possibly TRBD2 on 6 matching bases. In germline, CDR1 is LNHDA, CDR2 SQIVND (reference sequence). The length of the CDR3 is 16 residues. Trimming took 5 bases from V and 8 from J, leaving 22 bases between them. The CDR3 reads CASSPLRDSQGDEQFF. The CDR3 DNA is TGTGCCAGTAGTCCCTTGAGGGACTCCCAAGGCGATGAGCAGTTCTTC.

The chain joins TRBV7-6 to TRBJ1-2, with TRBD1 matching over 9 bases. CDR1 is SGHVS, CDR2 FNYEAQ, per germline. The CDR3 consists of 15 residues. The trim removed 3 bases at V and 7 bases at J, leaving 9 bases unmatched. The CDR3 DNA reads as TGTGCCAGCAGCTTGGAGGGACAGGGATTTGCTGGCTACACCTTC. It encodes CASSLEGQGFAGYTF.

The chain uses TRBV7-2 and TRBJ2-3; TRBD1 matches 9 bases. The CDR3 sequence is 14 residues long. Germline trimming cut 3 bases from V and 5 bases from J; bases unmatched to any gene: 3. CDR1 is SGHTA and CDR2 is FQGNSA in the germline V gene. CDR3 DNA sequence: TGTGCCAGCAGCTTGAGGACAGGGGTAGATACGCAGTATTTT. Its protein product is CASSLRTGVDTQYF. The full variable domain, completed using reference TRBV7-2 and TRBJ2-3, is GAGVSQSPSNKVTEKGKDVELRCDPISGHTALYWYRQSLGQGLEFLIYFQGNSAPDKSGLPSDRFSAERTGGSVSTLTIQRTQQEDSAVYLCASSLRTGVDTQYFGPGTRLTVL.

The rearrangement links TRBV5-1 to TRBJ2-1, with 10 positions matching TRBD2. V was pared by 4 bases and J by 3 bases, with 4 bases of the junction left unmatched. The CDR3 sequence is 15 residues long. The germline V gene has CDR1 SGHRS and CDR2 YFSETQ. As DNA, the CDR3 is TGCGCCAGCAGCCACTGGACTAGCGGCTACAATGAGCAGTTCTTC. Translation: CASSHWTSGYNEQFF.

A remark on this clone: It is likely a read error, because the conserved phenylalanine at the end of the CDR3 is missing. The chain joins TRBV28 to TRBJ2-3; D is uncertain. This CDR3 is 13 amino acids long. The germline CDR1 and CDR2 sequences are MDHEN and SYDVKM. Deletions cut 8 bases from V and 0 bases from J, with 9 bases between. CDR3 amino acids: CASVSPSTDTQYC. CDR3 nucleotides: TGTGCCAGCGTATCACCCAGCACAGATACGCAGTATTGT.

This clone was seen only once. The rearrangement links TRBV28 to TRBJ2-1; 12 nucleotides line up with TRBD2. Trimming cost V 7 bases and J 0 bases; bases outside gene matches: 4. There are 16 residues in the CDR3. CDR1 MDHEN and CDR2 SYDVKM come from the germline V gene. The CDR3 sequence: CASNGLAGSSYNEQFF. The CDR3 DNA reads TGTGCCAGCAACGGACTAGCGGGAAGCTCCTACAATGAGCAGTTCTTC.

The chain combines TRBV5-5 with TRBJ1-2, with 11 bases aligning to TRBD1. J lost 5 bases, V lost 3 bases, and 12 bases had no gene match. Germline V gives CDR1 SGHKS, CDR2 YYEKEE (reference sequence). This CDR3 is built from 17 residues. This CDR3 is CASSSIPGQGAGYGYTF. In nucleotides, the CDR3 is TGTGCCAGCAGCTCCATCCCCGGACAGGGGGCGGGATATGGCTACACCTTC.

The chain joins TRBV5-1 to TRBJ2-3; 7 nucleotides match TRBD1. Germline values: CDR1 SGHRS, CDR2 YFSETQ. The trim removed 4 bases at V and 2 bases at J, leaving 4 bases unmatched. The CDR3 runs 14 residues. CDR3 in amino acids: CASSPGTATDTQYF. The CDR3 region has the DNA TGCGCCAGCAGCCCAGGGACAGCCACAGATACGCAGTATTTT.

The chain recombines TRBV29-1 with TRBJ2-1, with a tentative D call TRBD2 (5 bases). This CDR3 has 16 residues. V was clipped by 4 bases and J by 4 bases, with 20 bases between them. Germline loops: CDR1 SQVTM, CDR2 ANQGSEA. The chain's CDR3 is CSVVSLAPLSYNEQFF. Here the CDR3 DNA reads TGCAGCGTTGTCAGCCTAGCCCCTCTCTCTTACAATGAGCAGTTCTTC.

The V gene is TRBV19, the J gene TRBJ1-2, with 8 bases identical to TRBD1. The CDR3 spans 16 residues. The germline CDR1 and CDR2 sequences are LNHDA and SQIVND (reference sequence). The J segment lost 7 bases and the V segment lost 4 bases, leaving 14 bases of the junction unmatched. CDR3 sequence (DNA): TGTGCCAGTAGTAGGGAGAACGGACAGGGAAGTTTTGGCTACACCTTC. Protein sequence: CASSRENGQGSFGYTF.

The chain joins TRBV27 to TRBJ2-5; perhaps TRBD2 as D (5 bases). Germline CDR1 reads MNHEY; CDR2 reads SMNVEV (reference sequence). This CDR3 has 14 residues. V shed 5 bases and J shed 4 bases, with 14 bases lying between them. As DNA, the CDR3 is TGTGCCAGCAGTCGGGAACGGGTCGGAGAGACCCAGTACTTC. Protein sequence: CASSRERVGETQYF.

This clone appeared a single time. The V and J genes are TRBV10-1 and TRBJ2-3, with 11 bases that match TRBD1. The CDR3 runs 14 residues. The J segment lost 4 bases and the V segment lost 8 bases, leaving 5 bases of the junction unmatched. Germline V lookup: CDR1 WNHNN, CDR2 SYGVQD (reference sequence). CDR3 in DNA: TGCGCCAGCGCCCGGGACAGGGGGGCAGATACGCAGTATTTT. It yields the protein CASARDRGADTQYF.

The J gene is TRBJ1-1, the V gene TRBV27; 12 bases agree with TRBD1. With V trimmed by 7 bases and J by 0 bases, 15 bases remained unmatched. The CDR3 is made up of 19 amino acids. The V gene's germline CDR1 is MNHEY and CDR2 SMNVEV (reference sequence). CDR3 nucleotides: TGTGCCAGCAAGCCCGGAAAGGGACAGGGGGCGCGGATGAACACTGAAGCTTTCTTT. Translated: CASKPGKGQGARMNTEAFF.

The V call is TRBV2, the J call TRBJ2-1; 9 bases match TRBD1. V dropped 0 bases and J dropped 10; count of bases not matched to a gene: 7. This CDR3 spans 15 amino acids. Germline V gene lookup returns CDR1 SNHLY and CDR2 FYNNEI. CDR3 coding DNA: TGTGCCAGCAGTGAAGCCCCTGGACAGGGGTACGAGCAGTTCTTC. It specifies CASSEAPGQGYEQFF.

The chain couples TRBV29-1 to TRBJ2-7, with a tentative D call TRBD1 (6 bases). In germline, CDR1 is SQVTM, CDR2 ANQGSEA. The CDR3 is 12 residues long. Trimming took 5 bases from V and 5 from J, leaving 13 bases between them. CDR3 in amino acids: CSVIAGDNEQYF. DNA of the CDR3: TGCAGCGTTATTGCAGGGGATAACGAGCAGTACTTC.

The gene calls are TRBV11-3 and TRBJ2-7; D possibly corresponds to TRBD1 (5 bases). Trimming took 5 bases from V and 5 from J, leaving 10 bases between them. The germline V gene encodes CDR1 SGHNT and CDR2 YENEEA. The CDR3 covers 12 residues. In DNA, the CDR3 is TGTGCCAGCAGCAAATCAGGGAACGAGCAGTACTTC. Residues: CASSKSGNEQYF. Combining the CDR3 with reference TRBV11-3 and TRBJ2-7 gives the whole variable domain EAGVVQSPRYKIIEKKQPVAFWCNPISGHNTLYWYLQNLGQGPELLIRYENEEAVDDSQLPKDRFSAERLKGVDSTLKIQPAELGDSAVYLCASSKSGNEQYFGPGTRLTVT.

This chain connects TRBV18 to TRBJ1-1, with 9 positions matching TRBD1. The CDR3 sequence is 15 residues long. Germline-derived CDR1 and CDR2 are KGHSH and LQKENI. V trimming: 3 bases; J trimming: 6 bases; junction bases outside the gene matches: 8. CDR3 nucleotide sequence: TGTGCCAGCTCACCTTACGACAGGGGGGTTTCTGAAGCTTTCTTT. Amino acids: CASSPYDRGVSEAFF.

The J gene is TRBJ2-5, the V gene TRBV20-1, with no clear D. The CDR3 runs 10 residues. Germline CDR1 is DFQATT and CDR2 is SNEGSKA (reference sequence). V was trimmed by 5 bases and J by 5 bases, leaving 6 bases between them. The CDR3 protein is CSAAEETQYF. The CDR3 nucleotides are TGCAGTGCTGCGGAGGAGACCCAGTACTTC.

The rearrangement joins TRBV30 to TRBJ2-5; 8 positions agree with TRBD2. This CDR3 has 12 amino acids. The V gene's germline CDR1 is GTSNPN and CDR2 SVGIG (reference sequence). The J segment lost 4 bases and the V segment lost 5 bases, leaving 3 bases of the junction unmatched. This chain's CDR3 is CAWVAGPETQYF. For the CDR3, the DNA is TGTGCCTGGGTAGCGGGACCAGAGACCCAGTACTTC.

In the case of this clone: At one boundary the junction diverges from the germline segment, which might be a read error. V usage is TRBV2 and J usage is TRBJ2-6; no firm D call. The CDR3 is made up of 14 amino acids. The germline V gene has CDR1 SNHLY and CDR2 FYNNEI. CDR3: CASCDNSGANVLTF. CDR3 sequence (DNA): TGTGCCAGCTGTGATAACTCTGGGGCCAACGTCCTGACTTTC.

The chain combines TRBV7-2 with TRBJ2-5, with TRBD2 identical over 11 bases. The CDR3 has 18 residues. The germline gives CDR1 SGHTA, CDR2 FQGNSA. The junction had 7 bases not matched to a gene; V was cut back by 0 bases and J by 1 base. The CDR3 coding sequence is TGTGCCAGCAGCTTAGCGCTTTTGGGGACTAGCGGCCAAGAGACCCAGTACTTC. Encoded protein: CASSLALLGTSGQETQYF.

The rearrangement uses TRBV18 and TRBJ2-3; possibly TRBD2 for D (6 bases). Deletions cut 3 bases from V and 4 bases from J, with 11 bases between. Germline values: CDR1 KGHSH, CDR2 LQKENI. This CDR3 comprises 14 residues. The DNA of the CDR3 is TGTGCCAGCTCACCGGGACTTAACCCAGATACGCAGTATTTT. This translates into CASSPGLNPDTQYF.

V gene TRBV28 combines with J gene TRBJ1-6; D gene uncertain. There are 14 residues in the CDR3. V gave up 9 bases and J gave up 0 bases, with 9 bases separating them. In germline, CDR1 is MDHEN, CDR2 SYDVKM. The CDR3 is CASCHNSYNSPLHF. DNA of the CDR3: TGTGCCAGTTGCCACAACTCCTATAATTCACCCCTCCACTTT.

The chain recombines TRBV2 with TRBJ2-3; 7 bases match TRBD2. V shed 6 bases, J shed 0 bases, and the junction held 3 bases outside the gene matches. The CDR3 has 14 residues. From germline, CDR1 is SNHLY and CDR2 FYNNEI. CDR3 DNA: TGTGCCAGCAGCCGGGACTACAGCACAGATACGCAGTATTTT. Protein product: CASSRDYSTDTQYF.

The genes are TRBV9 and TRBJ1-3; no clear D gene. Deletions cut 3 bases from V and 8 bases from J, with 18 bases between. Germline lookup yields CDR1 SGDLS and CDR2 YYNGEE. There are 15 residues in the CDR3. The CDR3 region has the DNA TGTGCCAGCAGCGACGGCGGGGTTCCCGGGGACACCATATATTTT. The encoded protein is CASSDGGVPGDTIYF.

This sequence joins TRBV6-1 and TRBJ2-3, with 14 positions matching TRBD2. V lost 2 bases, J lost 5 bases, and 6 bases stayed unmatched. This CDR3 has 17 residues. The V gene's germline CDR1 is MNHNS and CDR2 SASEGT. CDR3 sequence (DNA): TGTGCCAGCAGTGAAATGGGACTAGCGGGAGCTAAAGATACGCAGTATTTT. Protein: CASSEMGLAGAKDTQYF.